The present TCR beta chain was sequenced within a study of blood T cell repertoires in COVID-19 (TCRdb year 2020). Context from the whole study: Collaborator samples came from the United States, Italy and Spain and covered acute and convalescent phases of COVID-19. The material from the prospective study consisted of cDNA or gDNA derived from T cells, B-cell-depleted T cells, or PBMCs. The dataset comprised deeply sampled blood TCRbeta repertoires from subjects exposed to, actively infected with, or recovered from COVID-19. The repertoires were made available in a free public database intended to serve as a resource for research on the immune response to SARS-CoV-2. Samples were obtained from the ongoing ImmuneRACE study (first 160 participants) and from over a thousand subjects provided by 6 global collaborators. A de-identified subject ID, COVID-19 status, age in years and sex were almost always included in the sample metadata. HLA class I and class II types, where available, came from metadata supplied by the sample provider rather than from assay-based typing. Broader findings and caveats from the paper: How much clinical and demographic metadata was included differed by source and by participant, and the metadata was provided uncurated.

This clone has only one observation. Its antigen is unknown. Base-call qualities are not available, and no considerably larger clone is one nucleotide away. TCRbeta CDR3 regions were amplified from genomic DNA by means of the immunoSEQ Assay, a bias-controlled multiplex PCR. The paper's processing steps were these. Within the assay, amplification of reference gene primers was used to estimate how many nucleated cells each sample contained. To quantify the absolute abundance of each unique TCRbeta CDR3 rearrangement, sequence reads were collapsed and filtered. For each sample, productive Simpson clonality was calculated by taking the square root of Simpson's diversity index across productive rearrangements. Here the immuneACCESS table is served through TCRdb, limited to in-frame sequences with V and J called. Missing clones are a known gap in these copies; in checked studies unresolved V genes cover under half, and the rest lacks a known reason. V and J calls and clone size are given by that table; D and trimming were obtained from the DNA. Here the sample has about 140,000 clones; 65% to 80% occur a single time. Jointly, the top ten make up roughly 13% of the sample.

Each collaborating institution followed its own protocols to collect whole blood in K2EDTA tubes. Collaborator samples were shipped for TCRbeta analysis as frozen whole blood, isolated PBMCs, or DNA extracted from either sample type. This receptor was taken from a man aged 80 or over with acute or convalescent COVID-19. The sample was peripheral blood.

CDR3 region: CASSYSLGSNSPLHF. In nucleotide form, the sequence is TGTGCCAGCAGTTACTCGCTAGGCAGCAATTCACCCCTCCACTTT. Recombination joined TRBV6-5 with TRBJ1-6; no D gene is confidently identified. The germline V gene gives CDR1 as MNHEY and CDR2 as SVGAGI. V drops 0 bases and J drops 7 bases, leaving 10 bases in between. The CDR3, cysteine through phenylalanine, is 15 amino acids long. Only the CDR3 portion is preserved as DNA: 45 bases, with reading frame beginning at the first base.